One sample yielded the 18 T cell receptor beta chains listed below, sequenced in a study of T cell responses to AZD1222 COVID-19 vaccine. Clones were read by immunoSEQ multiplex PCR, and TCRdb kept only the in-frame ones, dropping some. The sample includes about 150,000 clones, less than 95% of them seen just once. The specimen comprised peripheral blood, sampled on day 0 of AZD1222 vaccination. The receptors derive from an adult in good health.

This clone was seen only once. This sequence joins TRBV28 and TRBJ2-7, with 8 bases that match TRBD2. After removal of 5 bases from V and 0 bases from J, the junction contained 12 bases not matched to a gene. CDR1 is MDHEN, CDR2 SYDVKM, per germline. The CDR3 length is 17 residues. DNA of the CDR3: TGTGCCAGCAGTGCTCCGGGGGGGAGGGAAGCCTCCTACGAGCAGTACTTC. Translating gives CASSAPGGREASYEQYF.

V is TRBV5-6 and J is TRBJ2-5; TRBD2 aligns across 8 bases. Germline CDR1 is SGHDT and CDR2 is YYEEEE. V dropped 4 bases and J dropped 1; count of bases not matched to a gene: 3. The CDR3 runs 14 residues. The CDR3 bases are TGTGCCAGCAGCACAGGACTAGCCCAAGAGACCCAGTACTTC. The encoded protein is CASSTGLAQETQYF.

This chain joins TRBV14 and TRBJ2-5; D remains unclear. V dropped 0 bases and J dropped 7 bases, with 9 bases sitting between them. The germline V gene encodes CDR1 SGHDN and CDR2 FVKESK. This CDR3 region has 13 residues. CDR3 sequence (DNA): TGTGCCAGCAGCCAAGAAACCCCTGTGACCCAGTACTTC. Amino acids: CASSQETPVTQYF.

V gene TRBV6-2 or TRBV6-3 combines with J gene TRBJ2-7; D is undetermined. V shed 5 bases and J shed 3 bases, with 11 bases lying between them. The germline CDR1 and CDR2 sequences are MNHEY and SVGEGT. This CDR3 spans 13 amino acids. The DNA of the CDR3 is TGTGCCAGCAGTCGATCATGGGACTACGAGCAGTACTTC. This sequence encodes CASSRSWDYEQYF.

The CDR3 DNA reads TGTGCCAGCAGCTTAGCGGGCCCCTACAATGAGCAGTTCTTC. Protein sequence: CASSLAGPYNEQFF. The J gene is TRBJ2-1, the V gene TRBV7-3; tentative D call: TRBD2 (5 bases). CDR1 SGHTA and CDR2 FQGTGA come from the germline V gene. This CDR3 has 14 residues. Trimming left V 2 bases short and J 2 bases short, with 7 bases between.

V and J are TRBV25-1 and TRBJ1-2; D is perhaps TRBD1 (5 bases). Germline loops: CDR1 MGHDK, CDR2 SYGVNS. The CDR3 length is 13 residues. The V end lost 5 bases, the J end lost 4 bases, and 11 bases lay between the germline ends. CDR3 sequence: CASSYGAGYGYTF. The CDR3, as DNA: TGTGCCAGCAGTTACGGGGCCGGCTATGGCTACACCTTC.

V usage is TRBV4-3 and J usage is TRBJ2-1; 16 bases are a match to TRBD2. The CDR3 spans 15 residues. The J segment lost 10 bases and the V segment lost 4 bases, leaving 4 bases of the junction unmatched. From germline, CDR1 is LGHNA and CDR2 YSLEER. DNA of the CDR3: TGCGCCAGCAGCCCCGGGACTAGCGGGAGGGCCGAGCAGTTCTTC. Its protein product is CASSPGTSGRAEQFF.

This clone occurred once. This chain uses TRBV2 with TRBJ2-6; D gene unclear. This CDR3 contains 14 residues. V was clipped by 7 bases and J by 0 bases, with 7 bases between them. Germline V CDR1 and CDR2: SNHLY, FYNNEI. CDR3 loop: CASIPPSGANVLTF. CDR3 sequence (DNA): TGTGCCAGCATTCCCCCCTCTGGGGCCAACGTCCTGACTTTC.

The chain employs TRBV30 and TRBJ2-7; TRBD2 is a possible D gene (5 bases). The V and J ends lost 5 bases and 6 bases respectively, with 17 bases between them. There are 13 residues in the CDR3. The germline V gene encodes CDR1 GTSNPN and CDR2 SVGIG (reference sequence). This CDR3 reads CAWVDSGSLEQYF. CDR3 nucleotide sequence: TGTGCCTGGGTGGACTCTGGCTCCCTCGAGCAGTACTTC.

The J gene is TRBJ1-6, the V gene TRBV15; D gene uncertain. This CDR3 contains 13 residues. Trimming removed 0 bases at V and 10 bases at J, with 7 bases between. CDR1 and CDR2 (germline): LNHNV, YYDKDF (reference sequence). The CDR3 spells CATSRDGGSPLHF. CDR3 bases: TGTGCCACCAGCAGAGATGGTGGGTCACCCCTCCACTTT.

V usage is TRBV11-3 and J usage is TRBJ2-3; D uncertain. The V end lost 2 bases, the J end lost 2 bases, and 11 bases lay between the germline ends. CDR3 length: 15 residues. Germline assignment: CDR1 SGHNT and CDR2 YENEEA. The CDR3 spells CASSLRVGTTDTQYF. CDR3 nucleotides: TGTGCCAGCAGCTTACGGGTGGGAACCACAGATACGCAGTATTTT.

V usage is TRBV19 and J usage is TRBJ2-5; D may be TRBD1 or TRBD2 (5 bases each). Germline assignment: CDR1 LNHDA and CDR2 SQIVND (reference sequence). CDR3 length equals 15 residues. V lost 5 bases to trimming and J lost 1 base, with 14 bases between them. The CDR3 loop reads CASSPWGMGQETQYF. CDR3 nucleotide sequence: TGTGCCAGTAGTCCCTGGGGGATGGGCCAAGAGACCCAGTACTTC.

The rearrangement joins TRBV5-4 to TRBJ2-7, with TRBD2 matching 13 bases. CDR1 is SGHNT, CDR2 YYREEE, per germline (reference sequence). The CDR3 totals 16 residues. V shed 4 bases, J shed 10 bases, and the junction held 14 bases outside the gene matches. CDR3 residues: CASSTGLAGAGRGQYF. CDR3 nucleotide sequence: TGTGCCAGCAGCACCGGACTAGCGGGAGCCGGGAGGGGACAGTACTTC.

DNA for the CDR3: TGTGCCGCCGGGGTAGACACAGATACGCAGTATTTT. Translating gives CAAGVDTDTQYF. The genes are TRBV10-3 and TRBJ2-3, with D maybe TRBD2 (5 bases). The CDR3 contains 12 residues. CDR1 ENHRY and CDR2 SYGVKD come from the germline V gene. V dropped 11 bases and J dropped 2 bases, with 11 bases sitting between them.

The gene calls are TRBV2 and TRBJ2-7; TRBD2 is a possible D gene (5 bases). Trimming pared 6 bases from V and 3 bases from J, leaving 18 bases between. CDR3 size: 15 residues. In germline, CDR1 is SNHLY, CDR2 FYNNEI. The CDR3 coding sequence is TGTGCCAGCAGCCTGACTACCGTTCTAAGCTACGAGCAGTACTTC. Translation: CASSLTTVLSYEQYF.

This chain connects TRBV28 to TRBJ1-5; perhaps TRBD1 as D (6 bases). Looked up from germline, CDR1 is MDHEN and CDR2 is SYDVKM. This CDR3 is 12 amino acids long. The V gene lost 8 bases and the J gene lost 5 bases, with 10 bases spanning the gap. CDR3 region: CASSDSYQPQHF. The CDR3 DNA reads TGTGCCAGCTCGGACAGCTATCAGCCCCAGCATTTT.

This chain connects TRBV18 to TRBJ2-7; D gene uncertain. V was pared by 3 bases and J by 5 bases, with 11 bases between. CDR1 and CDR2 from the germline V gene are KGHSH and LQKENI. The CDR3 has 13 residues. The CDR3 nucleotides read TGTGCCAGCTCACCCCCCCTTGGCCACGAGCAGTACTTC. It encodes CASSPPLGHEQYF.

J is TRBJ2-7 and V is TRBV3-1 (or the pseudogene TRBV3-2), with D possibly being TRBD1 or TRBD2 (5 bases each). With 4 bases removed from V and 7 bases from J, the gap between germline ends came to 14 bases. Germline V gene lookup returns CDR1 LGHDT and CDR2 YNNKEL (reference sequence). This CDR3 has 13 amino acids. In DNA form, the CDR3 reads TGTGCCAGCAGCCCCGGGGCGGGTAGGGAGCAGTACTTC. Its protein product is CASSPGAGREQYF.